The 8 T cell receptor beta chains in this list originate from one sample, sequenced in a study of blood T cells in healthy people across ages. Then a second PCR, running about 6 to 12 cycles, was carried out with a sample-barcoded 5' primer and a J-beta primer mix. MiXCR was run by TCRdb on the 5' RACE reads, yielding one entry per CDR3 protein. The sample lists 1.4 million to 1.5 million distinct CDR3 sequences, 42% seen once, with around 8% in the top ten. Sequencing input: blood. These receptors were taken from a woman aged 18-30 years in good health.

The V call is TRBV5-1, the J call TRBJ1-2, with D tentatively TRBD1 (5 bases). The CDR3 length is 14 residues. The V gene lost 0 bases and the J gene lost 4 bases, with 10 bases spanning the gap. Germline assignment: CDR1 SGHRS and CDR2 YFSETQ. This chain's CDR3 is CASSLDGGRYGYTF. The CDR3 DNA sequence: TGCGCCAGCAGCTTGGATGGGGGACGCTATGGCTACACCTTC.

The chain links TRBV20-1 to TRBJ2-5, with D possibly called TRBD1 or TRBD2 (6 bases each). The J call may be incorrect, as the DNA end agrees better with TRBJ2-7. CDR3 length: 16 amino acids. The V gene's germline CDR1 is DFQATT and CDR2 SNEGSKA (reference sequence). The DNA of the CDR3 is TGCAGTGCTAGAGATCCCTTGGGGGGCAGGGACGACGAGCAGTACTTC. Its translation: CSARDPLGGRDDEQYF.

The V call is TRBV5-1, the J call TRBJ2-6, with a weak D call TRBD1 (6 bases). This CDR3 has 17 residues. Looked up from germline, CDR1 is SGHRS and CDR2 is YFSETQ. V was trimmed by 0 bases and J by 0 bases, leaving 10 bases between them. The CDR3 nucleotides are TGCGCCAGCAGCTTGGAAACAGGGCTCTCTGGGGCCAACGTCCTGACTTTC. Its translation is CASSLETGLSGANVLTF.

The chain joins TRBV5-5 to TRBJ2-5, with TRBD2 identical over 7 bases. This CDR3 contains 15 residues. Germline CDR1 SGHKS, CDR2 YYEKEE (reference sequence). Trimming cost V 2 bases and J 4 bases; bases outside gene matches: 8. CDR3 DNA: TGTGCCAGCAGCTTAACTTCGGCGGGAGTAGAGACCCAGTACTTC. Its protein is CASSLTSAGVETQYF.

V gene TRBV6-1 combines with J gene TRBJ2-7; D is unclear. The DNA end is more similar to TRBJ2-5, so the J call may be wrong. CDR1 and CDR2 (germline): MNHNS, SASEGT. The CDR3 spans 10 residues. The CDR3 protein is CASTLETQYF. CDR3 DNA: TGTGCCAGCACTCTGGAGACCCAGTACTTC.

This clonotype was seen many times. V and J are TRBV29-1 and TRBJ2-1, with 7 bases identical to TRBD2. CDR1 SQVTM and CDR2 ANQGSEA come from the germline V gene. CDR3 length: 11 amino acids. V lost 5 bases to trimming and J lost 6 bases; unmatched junction nucleotides: 1. In nucleotides, the CDR3 is TGCAGCGTTCGGGAGGCCAATGAGCAGTTCTTC. Translating gives CSVREANEQFF.

J is TRBJ2-7 and V is TRBV28; unclear D gene. Judging by the DNA end, TRBJ2-4 fits better; the J call may be wrong. From germline, CDR1 is MDHEN and CDR2 SYDVKM. The CDR3 contains 12 residues. CDR3 protein: CASSTSLNIQYF. The CDR3 region has the DNA TGTGCCAGCAGTACCAGCCTAAACATTCAGTACTTC.

V is TRBV5-1 and J is TRBJ2-5; unclear D gene. The CDR3 is 11 amino acids. Looked up from germline, CDR1 is SGHRS and CDR2 is YFSETQ. The germline V and J ends were trimmed by 4 bases and 10 bases, with 11 bases remaining between them. CDR3 nucleotide sequence: TGCGCCAGCAGCAATACTTTGGACCAGTACTTC. Translating gives CASSNTLDQYF.